The 3 T cell receptor beta chains listed next were all sequenced from one sample in a study of CD8 T cells in Susac syndrome. Random hexamers served to reverse transcribe about 0.45 to 1 ug RNA. Each CDR3 protein gets one entry after TCRdb re-called the immunoSEQ multiplex PCR reads with MiXCR. The sample lists about 430,000 distinct CDR3 sequences, about 85% seen once, with about 0.12% in the top ten. The sequenced sample was CD8+ T cells from PBMCs. The receptors shown here come from a human donor with multiple sclerosis.

V usage is TRBV6-1 and J usage is TRBJ2-3; TRBD2 aligns across 14 bases. The CDR3 extends over 15 amino acids. Unmatched junction bases numbered 5, after V lost 6 bases and J lost 6 bases. Per the germline V gene, CDR1 is MNHNS and CDR2 is SASEGT. DNA of the CDR3: TGTGCCAGCAGCCGGGGACTAGCGGGAGTGGATACGCAGTATTTT. Its translation: CASSRGLAGVDTQYF.

In its sample, this clonotype was seen a few times. V and J are TRBV10-3 and TRBJ2-7; 7 nucleotides align to TRBD1. The germline gives CDR1 ENHRY, CDR2 SYGVKD. The CDR3 runs 14 residues. V lost 4 bases and J lost 1; bases outside the gene matches: 4. The CDR3: CAISVGGQSYEQYF. The CDR3 coding sequence is TGTGCCATCAGTGTAGGGGGACAGTCCTACGAGCAGTACTTC.

V gene TRBV28 combines with J gene TRBJ2-1; 9 bases fit TRBD2. Germline V gives CDR1 MDHEN, CDR2 SYDVKM. The CDR3 spans 21 residues. The junction had 26 bases not matched to a gene; V was cut back by 3 bases and J by 8 bases. Here the CDR3 reads CASSFLISRGLAGKPFDEQFF. The CDR3 DNA reads as TGTGCCAGCAGTTTCTTAATATCTAGGGGGCTAGCGGGGAAGCCTTTTGATGAGCAGTTCTTC.